Below, 24 T cell receptor beta chains from the same sample are listed, as sequenced in a study of cytomegalovirus exposure and HLA in healthy donors. It was with 60 Vbeta and 13 Jbeta primers that the PCR ran. Some clones are missing from TCRdb's copy, which holds only in-frame ones; the method was immunoSEQ multiplex PCR. The data show about 110,000 clones, approximately 70% seen once. The sequenced material came from PBMCs. These TCRs come from a young man in good health and CMV-seropositive.

In its sample, this clone was seen a few times. The genes are TRBV5-1 and TRBJ1-2, with 7 positions matching TRBD1. The V and J ends lost 4 bases and 4 bases, in that order; junction bases with no gene match: 7. Germline loops: CDR1 SGHRS, CDR2 YFSETQ. The CDR3 is made up of 14 amino acids. CDR3 bases: TGCGCCAGCAGCATCGGACAGGAGGGCTATGGCTACACCTTC. Amino acids: CASSIGQEGYGYTF.

Of note for this clone: An end of the junction does not agree with germline; a read error may underlie this. This chain links TRBV7-7 with TRBJ2-1, with 10 bases aligning to TRBD2. From germline, CDR1 is SSHAT and CDR2 FNYEAQ (reference sequence). This CDR3 comprises 14 residues. CDR3 DNA: TGTGCTAGCAGTCCGGGACTAGCGTACAATGAGCAGTTCTTC. It yields the protein CASSPGLAYNEQFF.

The CDR3 region has the DNA TGCGCCAGCAGCATCGGGACAGGGGAAGGCTACACCTTC. Its protein is CASSIGTGEGYTF. The V call is TRBV5-1, the J call TRBJ1-2; 10 bases fit TRBD1. Germline-derived CDR1 and CDR2 are SGHRS and YFSETQ. This CDR3 has 13 amino acids. V shed 4 bases and J 8 bases; nucleotides not matched to a gene: 5.

The V and J genes are TRBV7-2 and TRBJ1-4, with unresolved D. This CDR3 has 15 amino acids. Trimming cost V 6 bases and J 13 bases, with 24 bases left between them. Germline values: CDR1 SGHTA, CDR2 FQGNSA. DNA of the CDR3: TGTGCCAGCAGTCAAGGCGGAGATCGCCCTCATGGACTGTTTTTT. Translating it yields CASSQGGDRPHGLFF.

This clone has only a few counts. The chain links TRBV7-8 to TRBJ1-2, with 10 bases matching TRBD1. This CDR3 is 15 amino acids long. CDR1 SGHVS and CDR2 FQNEAQ come from the germline V gene. The V and J ends lost 5 bases and 3 bases, in that order; junction bases with no gene match: 6. This chain's CDR3 is CASSTSGTGDYGYTF. The CDR3 nucleotides read TGTGCCAGCAGCACATCCGGGACAGGGGACTATGGCTACACCTTC.

The chain links TRBV6-5 to TRBJ2-5; 7 bases align to TRBD2. Trimming removed 1 base from V and 5 bases from J; junction bases left unmatched: 1. Germline V lookup: CDR1 MNHEY, CDR2 SVGAGI. The CDR3 contains 13 residues. CDR3 in DNA: TGTGCCAGCAGTTACTGGCGGGGGGAGACCCAGTACTTC. Its translation is CASSYWRGETQYF.

The chain combines TRBV7-2 with TRBJ1-2; 10 nucleotides align to TRBD1. The CDR3 runs 13 residues. Losses at the gene ends were 5 bases for V and 5 bases for J; bases not matched to a gene: 2. Germline-derived CDR1 and CDR2 are SGHTA and FQGNSA. The CDR3 nucleotides read TGTGCCAGCAGCAAGGGACAGGGGTATGGCTACACCTTC. This translates into CASSKGQGYGYTF.

This chain uses TRBV6-1 with TRBJ1-4; 12 bases line up with TRBD1. V gave up 8 bases and J gave up 7 bases; unmatched junction bases: 8. This CDR3 has 15 amino acids. The germline gives CDR1 MNHNS, CDR2 SASEGT. Here the CDR3 reads CASRDRGRAGEKLFF. The CDR3 DNA reads as TGTGCCAGCCGGGACAGGGGGCGCGCGGGTGAAAAACTGTTTTTT.

This clone was observed a few times. The chain has TRBV7-6 and TRBJ1-1; tentative D call: TRBD1 (6 bases). CDR1 SGHVS and CDR2 FNYEAQ come from the germline V gene. The CDR3 is 15 amino acids. The V end lost 5 bases, the J end lost 0 bases, and 13 bases lay between the germline ends. The CDR3 nucleotides are TGTGCCAGCAGCCTCGGGGGGGGCCTGAACACTGAAGCTTTCTTT. Its translation: CASSLGGGLNTEAFF.

About this clone: This specimen includes other DNA sequences encoding the same CDR3. The rearrangement uses TRBV4-1 and TRBJ1-1; D is undetermined. This CDR3 is built from 13 residues. CDR1 and CDR2 (germline): MGHRA, YSYEKL. Trimming shortened V by 1 base and J by 1 base, and 4 bases separated the two germline ends. CDR3 DNA: TGCGCCAGCAGCCAAGGTAGGAACACTGAAGCTTTCTTT. It yields the protein CASSQGRNTEAFF.

The gene calls are TRBV4-2 and TRBJ1-2, with 9 bases aligning to TRBD1. J lost 7 bases, V lost 0 bases, and 6 bases had no gene match. The CDR3 consists of 15 residues. Germline V lookup: CDR1 LGHNA, CDR2 YNFKEQ. CDR3 sequence (DNA): TGTGCCAGCAGCCAAGATGGGGACAGGGCGGCTGGCTACACCTTC. This sequence encodes CASSQDGDRAAGYTF.

The rearrangement joins TRBV18 to TRBJ2-7, with TRBD2 matching 13 bases. The V gene's germline CDR1 is KGHSH and CDR2 LQKENI. The CDR3 is 15 amino acids. V gave up 3 bases and J gave up 1 base; unmatched junction bases: 0. CDR3 bases: TGTGCCAGCTCACCGACTAGCGGGGGGTCCTACGAGCAGTACTTC. Encoded protein: CASSPTSGGSYEQYF.

The chain carries TRBV6-1 and TRBJ2-7, with D unresolved. V lost 3 bases, J lost 4 bases, and 10 bases lay in between. This CDR3 is 13 amino acids long. Germline assignment: CDR1 MNHNS and CDR2 SASEGT. CDR3 coding DNA: TGTGCCAGCAGTGAGCACCGAGCTTACGAGCAGTACTTC. Translation: CASSEHRAYEQYF.

V is TRBV23-1 and J is TRBJ2-1; 11 positions agree with TRBD2. TRBV23-1 is assigned to the ORF class and has an uncertain function. The CDR3 is made up of 17 amino acids. The ends lost 3 bases at V and 9 bases at J; junction bases unmatched: 13. The CDR3 nucleotides read TGCGCCAGCAGTCAGCGGGTAGGTAGCGGGGGGGCGGGTGAGCAGTTCTTC. Translated: CASSQRVGSGGAGEQFF.

CDR3 in amino acids: CASSFSVYEQYF. CDR3 coding DNA: TGTGCCAGCAGCTTCTCAGTGTACGAGCAGTACTTC. The chain has TRBV7-8 and TRBJ2-7; D ambiguous. V was clipped by 3 bases and J by 4 bases, with 7 bases between them. The CDR3 is 12 residues long. CDR1 is SGHVS and CDR2 is FQNEAQ in the germline V gene. Drawing the rest from reference TRBV7-8 and TRBJ2-7, the complete variable domain is GAGVSQSPRYKVAKRGQDVALRCDPISGHVSLFWYQQALGQGPEFLTYFQNEAQLDKSGLPSDRFFAERPEGSVSTLKIQRTQQEDSAVYLCASSFSVYEQYFGPGTRLTVT.

The chain links TRBV10-1 to TRBJ2-3, with 7 bases fitting TRBD2. The CDR3 runs 16 residues. V lost 1 base and J lost 1; bases outside the gene matches: 5. Germline V gene sequence: CDR1 WNHNN, CDR2 SYGVQD (reference sequence). CDR3 nucleotide sequence: TGCGCCAGCAGTGAGTTTAAGCGGGGAGGCACAGATACGCAGTATTTT. Amino acid sequence: CASSEFKRGGTDTQYF.

The chain uses TRBV2 and TRBJ2-7, with TRBD1 matching over 7 bases. The V segment lost 6 bases and the J segment 3 bases; nucleotides outside the gene matches: 8. This CDR3 is 14 amino acids long. Germline-derived CDR1 and CDR2 are SNHLY and FYNNEI. CDR3: CASRVGTEDYEQYF. As DNA, the CDR3 is TGTGCCAGCAGGGTCGGGACAGAGGACTACGAGCAGTACTTC.

This clone came up a few times. V gene TRBV7-2 combines with J gene TRBJ2-2; tentatively, D is TRBD1 (7 bases). Per the germline V gene, CDR1 is SGHTA and CDR2 is FQGNSA. V was pared by 7 bases and J by 6 bases, with 18 bases between. CDR3 size: 15 residues. The CDR3 reads CASTFRGRGAGELFF. For the CDR3, the DNA is TGTGCCAGCACCTTTCGGGGCAGGGGGGCCGGGGAGCTGTTTTTT.

This clone has a handful of counts. The chain employs TRBV19 and TRBJ2-2; TRBD2 matches 8 bases. The V gene end was trimmed by 1 base and the J gene end by 3 bases; junction bases not matched to a gene: 4. The CDR3 runs to 16 residues. In germline, CDR1 is LNHDA, CDR2 SQIVND (reference sequence). CDR3 in amino acids: CASSIAGGLYTGELFF. CDR3 DNA sequence: TGTGCCAGTAGTATAGCGGGGGGGCTGTACACCGGGGAGCTGTTTTTT. The whole variable domain, filled in from reference TRBV19 and TRBJ2-2, reads DGGITQSPKYLFRKEGQNVTLSCEQNLNHDAMYWYRQDPGQGLRLIYYSQIVNDFQKGDIAEGYSVSREKKESFPLTVTSAQKNPTAFYLCASSIAGGLYTGELFFGEGSRLTVL.

This chain uses TRBV7-9 with TRBJ2-3; a possible D gene is TRBD2 (5 bases). The CDR3 spans 13 residues. Germline values: CDR1 SEHNR, CDR2 FQNEAQ (reference sequence). Deletions cut 5 bases from V and 5 bases from J, with 11 bases between. The CDR3 loop reads CASSARTRDTQYF. CDR3 in DNA: TGTGCCAGCAGCGCCCGGACTCGAGATACGCAGTATTTT.

V and J are TRBV23-1 and TRBJ2-7; 9 bases fit TRBD1. TRBV23-1 carries the ORF label, with uncertain function. The CDR3 contains 15 residues. V dropped 5 bases and J dropped 4; count of bases not matched to a gene: 9. The CDR3 DNA follows: TGCGCCAGCAGTTATTTGGACAGGGGTGAGTACGAGCAGTACTTC. Translation gives CASSYLDRGEYEQYF.

Comment on this clone: This sample includes further DNA sequences coding for the same CDR3. The J gene is TRBJ2-7, the V gene TRBV11-2; D is possibly TRBD1 (5 bases). CDR3 length: 12 residues. The germline gives CDR1 SGHAT, CDR2 FQNNGV. V was clipped by 0 bases and J by 7 bases, with 7 bases between them. CDR3 sequence reads: CASSLDQGEQYF. CDR3 sequence (DNA): TGTGCCAGCAGCTTAGATCAGGGAGAGCAGTACTTC. Full variable domain (missing parts from reference TRBV11-2 and TRBJ2-7): EAGVAQSPRYKIIEKRQSVAFWCNPISGHATLYWYQQILGQGPKLLIQFQNNGVVDDSQLPKDRFSAERLKGVDSTLKIQPAKLEDSAVYLCASSLDQGEQYFGPGTRLTVT.

V gene TRBV18 combines with J gene TRBJ2-7; 14 bases align to TRBD2. The CDR3 spans 14 residues. The V segment lost 2 bases and the J segment 6 bases; nucleotides outside the gene matches: 0. Germline assignment: CDR1 KGHSH and CDR2 LQKENI. The CDR3 DNA is TGTGCCAGCTCACCAGGGACTAGCGGGGGCGAGCAGTACTTC. This sequence encodes CASSPGTSGGEQYF.

The sample holds one count of this clone. The V call is TRBV14, the J call TRBJ1-1; TRBD1 matches 9 bases. This CDR3 has 15 amino acids. V lost 6 bases, J lost 4 bases, and 9 bases stayed unmatched. Germline V lookup: CDR1 SGHDN, CDR2 FVKESK. This chain's CDR3 is CASSQQGARTTEAFF. The CDR3 DNA follows: TGTGCCAGCAGTCAACAGGGGGCGAGGACCACTGAAGCTTTCTTT.